This T cell receptor beta chain was captured by sequencing in a study of blood T cell repertoires in COVID-19. Study-level background: T cells, B-cell-depleted T cells, or PBMCs provided the cDNA or gDNA that served as material.

Trimming took off 6 bases at V and 2 bases at J, with 10 bases between the two ends. Per germline, CDR1 LNHNV and CDR2 YYDKDF (reference sequence). CDR3 size: 13 residues. The repertoire was sequenced with immunoSEQ multiplex PCR; TCRdb's copy has only in-frame clones and lacks some. This repertoire shows about 340,000 clones, 70% to 90% found once; its top ten account for approximately 4.6%. The sequencing sample was made of PBMCs or T cells enriched from blood (not recorded which). The gene calls are TRBV15 and TRBJ1-1; TRBD1 might be the D (6 bases). The receptor's source is a woman in her forties with acute COVID-19. The CDR3 DNA sequence: TGTGCCACCAGGGAAGGGACAAACACTGAAGCTTTCTTT. It codes for CATREGTNTEAFF.